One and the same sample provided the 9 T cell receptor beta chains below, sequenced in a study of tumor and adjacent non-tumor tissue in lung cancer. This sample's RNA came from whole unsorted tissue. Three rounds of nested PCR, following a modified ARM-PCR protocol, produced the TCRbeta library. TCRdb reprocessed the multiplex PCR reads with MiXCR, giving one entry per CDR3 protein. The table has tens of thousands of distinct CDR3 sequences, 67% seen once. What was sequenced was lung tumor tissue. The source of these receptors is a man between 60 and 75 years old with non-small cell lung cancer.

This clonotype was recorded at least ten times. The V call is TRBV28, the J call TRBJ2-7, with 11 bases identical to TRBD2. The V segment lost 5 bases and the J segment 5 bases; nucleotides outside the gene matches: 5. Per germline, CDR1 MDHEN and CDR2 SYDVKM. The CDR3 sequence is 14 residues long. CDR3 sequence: CASSPTSGVNEQYF. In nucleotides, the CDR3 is TGTGCCAGCAGTCCGACTAGCGGGGTCAACGAGCAGTACTTC.

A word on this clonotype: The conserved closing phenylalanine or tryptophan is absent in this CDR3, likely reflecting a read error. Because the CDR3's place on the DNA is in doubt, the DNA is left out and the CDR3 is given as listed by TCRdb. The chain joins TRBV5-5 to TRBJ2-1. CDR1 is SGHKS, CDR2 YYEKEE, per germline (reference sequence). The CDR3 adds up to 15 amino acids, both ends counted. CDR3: CASSVGGVGHNKQCL.

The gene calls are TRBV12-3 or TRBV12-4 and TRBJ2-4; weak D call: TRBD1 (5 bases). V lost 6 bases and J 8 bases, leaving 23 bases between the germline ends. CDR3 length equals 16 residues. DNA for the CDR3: TGTGCCAGCAGCTCCTGGCAAGGGGCGCAAGGGGACATTCAGTACTTC. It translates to CASSSWQGAQGDIQYF.

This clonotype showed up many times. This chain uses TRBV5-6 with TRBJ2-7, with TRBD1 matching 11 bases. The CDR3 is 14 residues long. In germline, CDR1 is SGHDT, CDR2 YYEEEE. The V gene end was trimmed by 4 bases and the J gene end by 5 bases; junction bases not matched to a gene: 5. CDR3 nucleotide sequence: TGTGCCAGCAGCGATCGGGACAGGGGGAACGAGCAGTACTTC. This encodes CASSDRDRGNEQYF.

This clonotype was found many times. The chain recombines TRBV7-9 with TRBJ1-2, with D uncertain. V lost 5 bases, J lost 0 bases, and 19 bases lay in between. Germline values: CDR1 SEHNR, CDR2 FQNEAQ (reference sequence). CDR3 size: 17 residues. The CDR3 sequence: CASSRHSVQRANYGYTF. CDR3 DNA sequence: TGTGCCAGCAGCCGACACTCAGTTCAGCGAGCTAACTATGGCTACACCTTC.

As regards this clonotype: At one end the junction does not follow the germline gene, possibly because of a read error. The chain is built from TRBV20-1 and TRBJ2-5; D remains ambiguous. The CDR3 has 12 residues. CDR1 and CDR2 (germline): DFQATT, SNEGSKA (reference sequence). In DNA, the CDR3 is TGCAGTCCTAGAACTGGCGGTGAGACCCAGTACTTT. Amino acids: CSPRTGGETQYF.

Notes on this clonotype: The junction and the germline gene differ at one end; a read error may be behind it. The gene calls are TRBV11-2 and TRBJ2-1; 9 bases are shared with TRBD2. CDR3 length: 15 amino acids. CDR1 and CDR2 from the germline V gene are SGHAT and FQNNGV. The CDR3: CASSSVGGRVNEQFF. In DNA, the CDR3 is TGTGCCAGCAGTTCCGTCGGCGGGAGGGTGAATGAGCAATTCTTC.

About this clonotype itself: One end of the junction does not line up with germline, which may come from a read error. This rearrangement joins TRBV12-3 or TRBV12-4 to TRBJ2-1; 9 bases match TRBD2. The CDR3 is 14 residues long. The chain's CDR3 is CANSFSSGMREQFF. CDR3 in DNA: TGTGCCAACAGTTTCTCTAGCGGGATGCGGGAGCAGTTCTTC.

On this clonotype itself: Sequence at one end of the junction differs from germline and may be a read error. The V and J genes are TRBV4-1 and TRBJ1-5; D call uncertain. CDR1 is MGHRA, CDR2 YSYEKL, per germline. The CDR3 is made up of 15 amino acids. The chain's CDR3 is CSSSQEESRNQPQHF. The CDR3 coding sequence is TGCTCCAGCAGCCAAGAGGAGTCCCGGAATCAGCCCCAGCACTTT.